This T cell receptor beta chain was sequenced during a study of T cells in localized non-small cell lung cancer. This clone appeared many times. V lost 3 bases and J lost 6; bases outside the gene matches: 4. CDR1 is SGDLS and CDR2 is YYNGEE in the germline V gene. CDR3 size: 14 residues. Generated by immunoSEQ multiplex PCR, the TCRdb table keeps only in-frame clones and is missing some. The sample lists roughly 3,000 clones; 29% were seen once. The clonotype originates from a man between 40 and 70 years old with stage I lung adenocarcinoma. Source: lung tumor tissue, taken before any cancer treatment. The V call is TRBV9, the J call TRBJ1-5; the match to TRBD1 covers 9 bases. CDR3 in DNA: TGTGCCAGCAGCGGGACAGGGGCGGTTCAGCCCCAGCATTTT. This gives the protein CASSGTGAVQPQHF.